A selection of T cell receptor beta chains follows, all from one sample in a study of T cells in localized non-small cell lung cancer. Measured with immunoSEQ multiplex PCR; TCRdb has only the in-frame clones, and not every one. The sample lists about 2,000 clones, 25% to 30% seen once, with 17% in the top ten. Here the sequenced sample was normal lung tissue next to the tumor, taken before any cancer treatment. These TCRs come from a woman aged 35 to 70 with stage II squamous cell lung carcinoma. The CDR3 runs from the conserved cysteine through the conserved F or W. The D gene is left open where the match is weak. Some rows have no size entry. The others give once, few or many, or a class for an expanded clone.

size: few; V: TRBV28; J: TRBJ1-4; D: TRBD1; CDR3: CASSFDRVVEKLFF; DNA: TGTGCCAGCAGTTTCGACAGGGTGGTAGAAAAACTGTTTTTT
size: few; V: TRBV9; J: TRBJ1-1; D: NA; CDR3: CASSPSGLNTEAFF; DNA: TGTGCCAGCAGCCCTTCCGGGCTGAACACTGAAGCTTTCTTT
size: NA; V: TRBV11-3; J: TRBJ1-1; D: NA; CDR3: CASSLAQGRVTEAFF; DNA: TGTGCCAGCAGCTTGGCCCAGGGTCGTGTCACTGAAGCTTTCTTT
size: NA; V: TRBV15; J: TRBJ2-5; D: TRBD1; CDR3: CATSRRQGVETQYF; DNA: TGTGCCACCAGCAGAAGACAGGGAGTGGAGACCCAGTACTTC
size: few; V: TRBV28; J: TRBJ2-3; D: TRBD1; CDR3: CASKETGWTDTQYF; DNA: TGTGCCAGCAAGGAGACAGGGTGGACTGATACGCAGTATTTT
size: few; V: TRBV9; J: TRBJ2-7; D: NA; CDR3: CASSQDLVREQYF; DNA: TGTGCCAGCAGCCAAGACCTGGTGAGGGAGCAGTACTTC
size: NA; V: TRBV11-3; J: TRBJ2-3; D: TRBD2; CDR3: CASSFRLAARDTQYF; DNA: TGTGCCAGCAGCTTTAGACTAGCGGCGAGGGATACGCAGTATTTT
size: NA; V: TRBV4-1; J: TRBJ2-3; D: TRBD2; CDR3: CASRHSTSGGTDTQYF; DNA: TGCGCCAGCAGACACAGTACTAGCGGGGGCACAGATACGCAGTATTTT
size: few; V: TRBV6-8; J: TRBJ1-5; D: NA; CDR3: CGCSRAGNQPQHF; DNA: TGTGGCTGCTCCAGGGCAGGCAATCAGCCCCAGCATTTT
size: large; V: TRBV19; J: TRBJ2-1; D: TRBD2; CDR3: CASSIGTSGSLRSYNEQFF; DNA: TGTGCCAGTAGTATAGGGACTAGCGGGAGCCTCCGCTCCTACAATGAGCAGTTCTTC
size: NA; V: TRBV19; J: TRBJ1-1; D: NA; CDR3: CASSIRGARAEAFF; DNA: TGTGCCAGTAGTATACGGGGGGCGAGGGCTGAAGCTTTCTTT
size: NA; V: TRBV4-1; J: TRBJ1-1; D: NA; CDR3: CASSQDLSSDTEAFF; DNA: TGCGCCAGCAGCCAAGATCTGTCCAGCGACACTGAAGCTTTCTTT
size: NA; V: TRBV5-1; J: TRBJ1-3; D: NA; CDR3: CASSLVSGATGNTIYF; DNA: TGCGCCAGCAGCTTGGTTTCAGGGGCTACTGGAAACACCATATATTTT
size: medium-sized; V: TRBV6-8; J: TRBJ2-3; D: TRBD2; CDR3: CASSPGGDTQYF; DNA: TGTGCCAGCAGTCCGGGGGGAGATACGCAGTATTTT
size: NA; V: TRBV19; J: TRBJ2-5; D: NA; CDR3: CASSIEGRGETQYF; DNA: TGTGCCAGTAGTATAGAAGGTCGGGGAGAGACCCAGTACTTC
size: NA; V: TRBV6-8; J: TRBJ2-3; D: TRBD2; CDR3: CASSLTSGMGGDTQYF; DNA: TGTGCCAGCAGTCTGACTAGCGGGATGGGAGGAGATACGCAGTATTTT
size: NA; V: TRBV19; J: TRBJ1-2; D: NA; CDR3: CASSFGPNSNYGYTF; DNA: TGTGCCAGTAGTTTTGGACCGAACTCTAACTATGGCTACACCTTC
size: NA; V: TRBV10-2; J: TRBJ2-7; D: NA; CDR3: CASSEAGNSYEQYF; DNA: TGCGCCAGCAGTGAGGCAGGGAATTCCTACGAGCAGTACTTC
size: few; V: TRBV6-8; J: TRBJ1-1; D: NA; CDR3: CASSPQNTEAFF; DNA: TGTGCCAGCAGTCCTCAGAACACTGAAGCTTTCTTT
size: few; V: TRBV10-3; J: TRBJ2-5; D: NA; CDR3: CAISESGGYQETQYF; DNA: TGTGCCATCAGTGAGTCCGGTGGGTACCAAGAGACCCAGTACTTC
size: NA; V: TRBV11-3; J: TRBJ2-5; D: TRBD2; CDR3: CASSSGLGGKETQYF; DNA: TGTGCCAGCAGCTCGGGACTAGGGGGGAAAGAGACCCAGTACTTC
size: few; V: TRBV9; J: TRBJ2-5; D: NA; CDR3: CASSPLGQTQETQYF; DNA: TGTGCCAGCAGCCCCCTAGGACAGACCCAAGAGACCCAGTACTTC
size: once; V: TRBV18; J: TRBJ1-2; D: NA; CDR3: CASSLRREAYGYTF; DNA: TGTGCCAGCTCACTACGAAGGGAGGCCTATGGCTACACCTTC
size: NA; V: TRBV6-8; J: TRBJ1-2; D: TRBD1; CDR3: CASSFQDRAGYTF; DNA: TGTGCCAGCAGTTTCCAGGACAGGGCTGGCTACACCTTC
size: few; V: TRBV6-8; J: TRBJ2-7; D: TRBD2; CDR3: CASSPLAGGRDEQYF; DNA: TGTGCCAGCAGTCCCCTTGCGGGAGGGAGGGACGAGCAGTACTTC
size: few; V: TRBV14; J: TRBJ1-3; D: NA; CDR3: CASSQDRTLSGNTIYF; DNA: TGTGCCAGCAGCCAAGATAGGACACTCTCTGGAAACACCATATATTTT
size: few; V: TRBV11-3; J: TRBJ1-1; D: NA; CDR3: CASSLPRQNTEAFF; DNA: TGTGCCAGCAGCCTCCCCCGTCAGAACACTGAAGCTTTCTTT
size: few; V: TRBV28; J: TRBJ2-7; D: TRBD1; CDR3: CASSRGTGDSYEQYF; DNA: TGTGCCAGCAGTAGGGGGACAGGGGATTCCTACGAGCAGTACTTC
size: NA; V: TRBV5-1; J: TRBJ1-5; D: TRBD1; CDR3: CASSLGQGGDQPQHF; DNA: TGCGCCAGCAGCTTAGGACAGGGAGGGGATCAGCCCCAGCATTTT
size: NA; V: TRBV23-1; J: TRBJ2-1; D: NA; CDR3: CASSPRRSDEQFF; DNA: TGCGCCAGCAGCCCCAGGCGGAGCGATGAGCAGTTCTTC
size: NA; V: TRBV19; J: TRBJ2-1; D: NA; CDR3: CASSIVQGPWDEQFF; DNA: TGTGCCAGTAGTATCGTACAGGGCCCCTGGGATGAGCAGTTCTTC
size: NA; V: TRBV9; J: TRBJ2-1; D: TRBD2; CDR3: CASSFTSGESNEQFF; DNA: TGTGCCAGCAGCTTTACTAGCGGGGAAAGCAATGAGCAGTTCTTC
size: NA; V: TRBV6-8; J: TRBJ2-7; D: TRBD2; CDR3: CASSGRETGYEQYF; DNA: TGTGCCAGCAGTGGGCGGGAGACGGGATACGAGCAGTACTTC
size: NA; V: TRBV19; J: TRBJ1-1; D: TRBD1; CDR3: CASSILRQGEAFF; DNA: TGTGCCAGTAGTATCTTGAGACAGGGCGAAGCTTTCTTT
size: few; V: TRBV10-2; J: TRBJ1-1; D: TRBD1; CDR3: CASSERTGGTEAFF; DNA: TGCGCCAGCAGTGAAAGGACAGGGGGGACTGAAGCTTTCTTT
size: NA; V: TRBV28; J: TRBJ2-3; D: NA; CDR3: CASSLWAINTKDTQYF; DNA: TGTGCCAGCAGTTTATGGGCAATCAACACGAAAGATACGCAGTATTTT
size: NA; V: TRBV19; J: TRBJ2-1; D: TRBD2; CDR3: CASSTSGGRLGNEQFF; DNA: TGTGCCAGTAGTACTAGCGGGGGGCGCTTAGGCAATGAGCAGTTCTTC
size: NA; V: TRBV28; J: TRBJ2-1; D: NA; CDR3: CASSLDYSYNEQFF; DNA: TGTGCCAGCAGTTTAGACTACTCCTACAATGAGCAGTTCTTC
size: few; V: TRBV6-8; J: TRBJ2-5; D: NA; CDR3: CASSYSRQKETQYF; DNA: TGTGCCAGCAGTTACTCCAGGCAGAAAGAGACCCAGTACTTC
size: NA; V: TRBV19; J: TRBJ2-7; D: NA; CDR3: CASSSARGITPYEQYF; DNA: TGTGCCAGTAGTTCCGCCCGAGGGATAACTCCCTACGAGCAGTACTTC
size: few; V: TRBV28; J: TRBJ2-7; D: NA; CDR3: CASSLEPWAYEQYF; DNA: TGTGCCAGCAGCCTCGAACCCTGGGCCTACGAGCAGTACTTC
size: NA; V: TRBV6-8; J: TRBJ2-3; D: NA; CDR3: CASSFRDLVTDTQYF; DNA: TGTGCCAGCAGTTTTCGGGACCTCGTGACAGATACGCAGTATTTT
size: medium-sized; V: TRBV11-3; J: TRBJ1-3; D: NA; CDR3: CASSSGDSGNTIYF; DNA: TGTGCCAGCAGCTCGGGGGACTCTGGAAACACCATATATTTT
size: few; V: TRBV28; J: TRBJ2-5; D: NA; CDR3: CASSQAEPYQETQYF; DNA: TGTGCCAGCAGTCAGGCCGAACCGTACCAAGAGACCCAGTACTTC
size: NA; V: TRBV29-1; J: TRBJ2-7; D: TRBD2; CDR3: CSVGTSGASYEQYF; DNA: TGCAGCGTCGGGACTAGCGGTGCTTCCTACGAGCAGTACTTC
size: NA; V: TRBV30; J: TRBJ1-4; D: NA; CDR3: CACHPLTLETLKLFF; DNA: TGTGCCTGCCACCCTCTGACACTCGAAACCCTTAAACTGTTTTTT
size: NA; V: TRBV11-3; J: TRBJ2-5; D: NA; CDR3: CASSDALTGDQETQYF; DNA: TGTGCCAGCAGCGACGCACTGACAGGTGACCAAGAGACCCAGTACTTC
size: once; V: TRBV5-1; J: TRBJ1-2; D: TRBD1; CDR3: CASSTVGQGFDGYTF; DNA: TGCGCCAGCAGCACCGTTGGACAGGGGTTCGATGGCTACACCTTC